Following are 31 T cell receptor beta chains from one sample sequenced in a study of CD8+ T cells in alopecia areata (dated by TCRdb to the late 2010s). The library was prepared using the immunoSEQ multiplex PCR assay. RNA was extracted from all samples and reverse transcribed into cDNA, which served as template for TCR sequencing. Imported from immuneACCESS, the table was reduced by TCRdb to in-frame sequences with V and J called. These copies leave out some clones; in studies compared against another copy, an unresolved V gene accounts for under half, and the cause of the remainder is not known. The sample table contains fewer than 150,000 clones; only one count was recorded for approximately 38% of them. The ten biggest clones cover 3% to 3.5% of the sample. Material for sequencing was CD4+ T cells sorted from blood. All receptors derive from a human donor with alopecia areata.

The chain is built from TRBV28 and TRBJ2-7; D possibly corresponds to TRBD1 (6 bases). This CDR3 comprises 18 residues. The V gene's germline CDR1 is MDHEN and CDR2 SYDVKM. V gave up 5 bases and J gave up 0 bases, with 23 bases separating them. As DNA, the CDR3 is TGTGCCAGCAGTCCGTGGGGTGTGGGGGCCACTGGCTCCTACGAGCAGTACTTC. This codes for CASSPWGVGATGSYEQYF.

V is TRBV19 and J is TRBJ1-5, with no clear D. The CDR3 loop spans 15 amino acids. Germline assignment: CDR1 LNHDA and CDR2 SQIVND (reference sequence). Deletions cut 6 bases from V and 0 bases from J, with 12 bases between. The chain's CDR3 is CASRPNDLSNQPQHF. The CDR3 bases are TGTGCCAGTAGACCCAACGACCTTAGCAATCAGCCCCAGCATTTT.

The chain has TRBV13 and TRBJ2-7; TRBD1 might be the D (6 bases). Germline loops: CDR1 PRHDT, CDR2 FYEKMQ (reference sequence). The CDR3 is made up of 16 amino acids. V gave up 4 bases and J gave up 7 bases, with 23 bases separating them. The CDR3 DNA reads as TGTGCCAGCAGCTCGTATCCCGGGACAAATTCCTTAGAGCAGTACTTC. Amino acids: CASSSYPGTNSLEQYF.

Concerning this clone itself: The sample carries other DNA sequences with the same CDR3. The chain links TRBV7-2 to TRBJ1-2; D is uncertain. The CDR3 is made up of 12 amino acids. In germline, CDR1 is SGHTA, CDR2 FQGNSA. V gave up 0 bases and J gave up 4 bases, with 3 bases separating them. CDR3 loop: CASSLALYGYTF. The CDR3 DNA is TGTGCCAGCAGCTTAGCTCTCTATGGCTACACCTTC. Full variable domain (rest looked up from reference TRBV7-2 and TRBJ1-2): GAGVSQSPSNKVTEKGKDVELRCDPISGHTALYWYRQSLGQGLEFLIYFQGNSAPDKSGLPSDRFSAERTGGSVSTLTIQRTQQEDSAVYLCASSLALYGYTFGSGTRLTVV.

This chain uses TRBV2 with TRBJ2-4, with D possibly called TRBD1 or TRBD2 (6 bases each). Germline V gene sequence: CDR1 SNHLY, CDR2 FYNNEI. The CDR3 is 14 amino acids. With 6 bases removed from V and 5 bases from J, the gap between germline ends came to 14 bases. The CDR3 loop reads CASRGGTLENIQYF. Written as DNA, the CDR3 is TGTGCCAGCAGAGGGGGGACATTGGAAAACATTCAGTACTTC. Drawing the rest from reference TRBV2 and TRBJ2-4, the complete variable domain is EPEVTQTPSHQVTQMGQEVILRCVPISNHLYFYWYRQILGQKVEFLVSFYNNEISEKSEIFDDQFSVERPDGSNFTLKIRSTKLEDSAMYFCASRGGTLENIQYFGAGTRLSVL.

The chain combines TRBV30 with TRBJ2-3; D call uncertain. CDR3 length: 14 amino acids. The germline V gene has CDR1 GTSNPN and CDR2 SVGIG (reference sequence). Trimming cost V 2 bases and J 5 bases, with 14 bases left between them. The CDR3 protein is CAWSTGPAVDTQYF. CDR3 nucleotide sequence: TGTGCCTGGAGTACTGGACCGGCTGTAGATACGCAGTATTTT. Using reference TRBV30 and TRBJ2-3 for the parts outside the CDR3, the full variable domain is SQTIHQWPATLVQPVGSPLSLECTVEGTSNPNLYWYRQAAGRGLQLLFYSVGIGQISSEVPQNLSASRPQDRQFILSSKKLLLSDSGFYLCAWSTGPAVDTQYFGPGTRLTVL.

This clone was detected a few times. One end of the junction is discordant with germline, which a read error may explain. The genes are TRBV2 and TRBJ2-2, with TRBD1 as a possible D gene (5 bases). The germline CDR1 and CDR2 sequences are SNHLY and FYNNEI. The CDR3 loop spans 13 amino acids. As DNA, the CDR3 is TGTGCCAGCGGGGCGAGGATTGCCGGAGAGCTGTTTTTT. Amino acid sequence: CASGARIAGELFF.

The chain links TRBV7-2 to TRBJ1-5; no definite D call. This CDR3 is built from 13 residues. V lost 5 bases and J 5 bases, leaving 10 bases between the germline ends. The V gene's germline CDR1 is SGHTA and CDR2 FQGNSA. The CDR3 loop is CASSPGSHQPQHF. CDR3 sequence (DNA): TGTGCCAGCAGCCCCGGGAGCCATCAGCCCCAGCATTTT.

The gene calls are TRBV2 and TRBJ2-1; D gene unclear. The CDR3 sequence is 15 residues long. Between the trimmed V and J ends, which lost 5 bases and 0 bases, there was a span of 11 bases. The germline gives CDR1 SNHLY, CDR2 FYNNEI. The CDR3 here is CASSFDWGSYNEQFF. The CDR3 nucleotides are TGTGCCAGCAGTTTCGACTGGGGCTCCTACAATGAGCAGTTCTTC.

This clone was observed a few times. This chain uses TRBV28 with TRBJ2-7; 9 bases agree with TRBD1. V trimming: 6 bases; J trimming: 6 bases; junction bases outside the gene matches: 12. Germline-derived CDR1 and CDR2 are MDHEN and SYDVKM. This CDR3 is 15 amino acids long. This chain's CDR3 is CASRTDRGFFSEQYF. In DNA form, the CDR3 reads TGTGCCAGCAGAACGGACAGGGGCTTCTTCAGCGAGCAGTACTTC.

This chain links TRBV25-1 with TRBJ2-5, with D possibly being TRBD1 (6 bases). Trimming shortened V by 7 bases and J by 5 bases, and 17 bases separated the two germline ends. Germline loops: CDR1 MGHDK, CDR2 SYGVNS. The CDR3 runs to 14 residues. CDR3: CASNPASGVETQYF. As DNA, the CDR3 is TGTGCCAGCAATCCGGCCTCAGGGGTGGAGACCCAGTACTTC.

In its sample, this clone was seen a few times. J is TRBJ2-7 and V is TRBV11-3; the D call may be TRBD1 or TRBD2 (5 bases each). The V gene lost 5 bases and the J gene lost 3 bases, with 8 bases spanning the gap. This CDR3 has 12 residues. The germline CDR1 and CDR2 sequences are SGHNT and YENEEA. The DNA of the CDR3 is TGTGCCAGCAGCGGGGACGGCTACGAGCAGTACTTC. Translating it yields CASSGDGYEQYF. Complete variable domain (other parts from reference TRBV11-3 and TRBJ2-7): EAGVVQSPRYKIIEKKQPVAFWCNPISGHNTLYWYLQNLGQGPELLIRYENEEAVDDSQLPKDRFSAERLKGVDSTLKIQPAELGDSAVYLCASSGDGYEQYFGPGTRLTVT.

The V call is TRBV5-1, the J call TRBJ2-7, with 7 bases lining up with TRBD2. Per germline, CDR1 SGHRS and CDR2 YFSETQ. This CDR3 spans 14 amino acids. Trimming at V came to 0 bases and at J to 6 bases, leaving 6 bases not matched to a gene. The CDR3 loop reads CASSLVAGQREQYF. The CDR3 DNA is TGCGCCAGCAGCTTGGTAGCGGGTCAACGCGAGCAGTACTTC.

This clone was recorded once. V and J are TRBV4-1 and TRBJ2-7, with no clear D. The germline CDR1 and CDR2 sequences are MGHRA and YSYEKL. V was pared by 3 bases and J by 4 bases, with 19 bases between. The CDR3 sequence is 16 residues long. CDR3 in DNA: TGCGCCAGCAGCCACGTGCCCTTTAGGAAAGGGTACGAGCAGTACTTC. It is translated as CASSHVPFRKGYEQYF.

The chain couples TRBV28 to TRBJ2-7; the D gene could be TRBD1 or TRBD2 (6 bases each). V shed 3 bases and J shed 3 bases, with 9 bases lying between them. The germline V gene encodes CDR1 MDHEN and CDR2 SYDVKM. The CDR3 is 13 amino acids. In DNA, the CDR3 is TGTGCCAGCAGTTTTGGGGGGCGCTACGAGCAGTACTTC. Translation gives CASSFGGRYEQYF.

The J gene is TRBJ1-2, the V gene TRBV5-6; possible D gene TRBD1, 6 bases. This CDR3 is 12 amino acids long. The V gene's germline CDR1 is SGHDT and CDR2 YYEEEE. V lost 4 bases and J lost 7, with 11 bases in between. The CDR3 is CASSPGVGGYTF. Here the CDR3 DNA reads TGTGCCAGCAGCCCAGGGGTGGGTGGCTACACCTTC.

V and J are TRBV27 and TRBJ2-7, with 10 nucleotides matching TRBD2. Germline V gene lookup returns CDR1 MNHEY and CDR2 SMNVEV (reference sequence). V lost 8 bases to trimming and J lost 6 bases; unmatched junction nucleotides: 16. CDR3 length: 16 amino acids. The CDR3 spells CASDFSPRLAGAEQYF. In DNA, the CDR3 is TGTGCCAGCGACTTCTCCCCACGACTAGCGGGCGCCGAGCAGTACTTC.

The rearrangement joins TRBV30 to TRBJ1-4; D ambiguous. The CDR3 has 15 amino acids. Per germline, CDR1 GTSNPN and CDR2 SVGIG (reference sequence). V was clipped by 1 base and J by 8 bases, with 17 bases between them. The CDR3 bases are TGTGCCTGGAGTGGAAGCCGAGGGCGCGGCGAAAAACTGTTTTTT. It yields the protein CAWSGSRGRGEKLFF.

There are a few counts of this clone. The chain recombines TRBV29-1 with TRBJ2-7; TRBD2 is a possible D gene (6 bases). The germline V and J ends were trimmed by 4 bases and 2 bases, with 12 bases remaining between them. The germline V gene encodes CDR1 SQVTM and CDR2 ANQGSEA. The CDR3 runs to 13 residues. The CDR3 DNA follows: TGCAGCGTTGTTAGGGAGGAGACCTACGAGCAGTACTTC. The encoded protein is CSVVREETYEQYF.

This clone has only a few counts. The chain uses TRBV28 and TRBJ2-7; no firm D call. The CDR3 sequence is 12 residues long. CDR1 and CDR2 from the germline V gene are MDHEN and SYDVKM. Trimming cost V 7 bases and J 0 bases, with 7 bases left between them. CDR3: CASTSSSYEQYF. The CDR3 nucleotides read TGTGCCAGCACTAGTTCCTCCTACGAGCAGTACTTC.

This clone was observed a few times. The rearrangement uses TRBV29-1 and TRBJ2-3; D unclear. Germline CDR1 and CDR2: SQVTM and ANQGSEA. This CDR3 comprises 13 residues. Trimming left V 5 bases short and J 0 bases short, with 9 bases between. The CDR3 coding sequence is TGCAGCGTTCTGGCGTCTAGCACAGATACGCAGTATTTT. Encoded protein: CSVLASSTDTQYF.

The rearrangement joins TRBV28 to TRBJ2-1, with D possibly TRBD2 on 6 matching bases. Germline CDR1 MDHEN, CDR2 SYDVKM. Between the trimmed V and J ends, which lost 1 base and 6 bases, there was a span of 7 bases. The CDR3 covers 13 residues. CDR3 loop: CASSLSSVNEQFF. CDR3 DNA sequence: TGTGCCAGCAGTTTATCTAGCGTCAATGAGCAGTTCTTC.

The rearrangement joins TRBV29-1 to TRBJ1-3, with D possibly TRBD1 on 5 matching bases. In germline, CDR1 is SQVTM, CDR2 ANQGSEA. Trimming stripped 3 bases from V and 4 bases from J, with 10 bases between. The CDR3 sequence is 13 residues long. CDR3 residues: CSVDRVDGNTIYF. In DNA form, the CDR3 reads TGCAGCGTTGACAGGGTTGACGGAAACACCATATATTTT.

About this clone itself: Other nucleotide sequences from this sample produce the same CDR3. This chain connects TRBV2 to TRBJ1-5, with 7 bases aligning to TRBD1. With V trimmed by 6 bases and J by 4 bases, 3 bases remained unmatched. CDR3 length: 13 amino acids. Germline V lookup: CDR1 SNHLY, CDR2 FYNNEI. This CDR3 is CASRLTGNQPQHF. In DNA form, the CDR3 reads TGTGCCAGCAGGCTGACAGGGAATCAGCCCCAGCATTTT. Complete variable domain (other parts from reference TRBV2 and TRBJ1-5): EPEVTQTPSHQVTQMGQEVILRCVPISNHLYFYWYRQILGQKVEFLVSFYNNEISEKSEIFDDQFSVERPDGSNFTLKIRSTKLEDSAMYFCASRLTGNQPQHFGDGTRLSIL.

J is TRBJ1-1 and V is TRBV6-5; no reliable D call. CDR3 length: 16 residues. Germline CDR1 and CDR2: MNHEY and SVGAGI. V was shortened by 0 bases and J by 5 bases, with 16 bases between the two germline ends. The CDR3 DNA reads TGTGCCAGCAGTTACTCCCGCAACCGGGGAAGGACTGAAGCTTTCTTT. This codes for CASSYSRNRGRTEAFF.

The chain couples TRBV30 to TRBJ2-1; D perhaps matches TRBD2 (6 bases). The CDR3 extends over 15 amino acids. Germline V gene sequence: CDR1 GTSNPN, CDR2 SVGIG (reference sequence). V was clipped by 0 bases and J by 5 bases, with 14 bases between them. CDR3 in amino acids: CAWSVMGAGHNEQFF. In DNA form, the CDR3 reads TGTGCCTGGAGTGTAATGGGAGCGGGCCACAATGAGCAGTTCTTC. Full variable domain (missing parts from reference TRBV30 and TRBJ2-1): SQTIHQWPATLVQPVGSPLSLECTVEGTSNPNLYWYRQAAGRGLQLLFYSVGIGQISSEVPQNLSASRPQDRQFILSSKKLLLSDSGFYLCAWSVMGAGHNEQFFGPGTRLTVL.

In this sample, this clone turned up a few times. The chain links TRBV28 to TRBJ2-7; TRBD2 agrees at 8 bases. V shed 5 bases and J 0 bases; nucleotides not matched to a gene: 6. The V gene's germline CDR1 is MDHEN and CDR2 SYDVKM. The CDR3 has 15 residues. The CDR3 nucleotides read TGTGCCAGCAGTCCAACTAGCGGAAACTCCTACGAGCAGTACTTC. Its translation is CASSPTSGNSYEQYF. Complete variable domain (other parts from reference TRBV28 and TRBJ2-7): DVKVTQSSRYLVKRTGEKVFLECVQDMDHENMFWYRQDPGLGLRLIYFSYDVKMKEKGDIPEGYSVSREKKERFSLILESASTNQTSMYLCASSPTSGNSYEQYFGPGTRLTVT.

The chain uses TRBV7-2 and TRBJ2-4; D is perhaps TRBD1 or TRBD2 (5 bases each). The ends were cut back, 10 bases at V and 2 bases at J, with 18 bases in the middle. The length of the CDR3 is 15 residues. Germline CDR1 SGHTA, CDR2 FQGNSA. DNA of the CDR3: TGTGCCACCGAAGGAGAGGGGAGCACCAAAAACATTCAGTACTTC. It translates to CATEGEGSTKNIQYF.

The chain joins TRBV7-2 to TRBJ2-4; TRBD1 or TRBD2 may be the D gene (5 bases each). Trimming took 1 base from V and 0 from J, leaving 13 bases between them. Germline loops: CDR1 SGHTA, CDR2 FQGNSA. The CDR3 runs 17 residues. The CDR3 loop is CASSLGPSGLAKNIQYF. DNA for the CDR3: TGTGCCAGCAGCTTAGGCCCCTCGGGGCTAGCCAAAAACATTCAGTACTTC.

The rearrangement links TRBV11-2 to TRBJ1-2, with D hard to call. Deletions cut 0 bases from V and 4 bases from J, with 12 bases between. CDR3 length: 15 residues. Germline CDR1 and CDR2: SGHAT and FQNNGV. In DNA form, the CDR3 reads TGTGCCAGCAGCTTAGAATCCAGCCCGATCTATGGCTACACCTTC. This encodes CASSLESSPIYGYTF.

The V gene is TRBV29-1, the J gene TRBJ2-7; D is perhaps TRBD1 (6 bases). Trimming removed 5 bases at V and 0 bases at J, with 17 bases between. The germline CDR1 and CDR2 sequences are SQVTM and ANQGSEA. This CDR3 comprises 15 residues. The CDR3 reads CSVNDPPTGSYEQYF. The CDR3 nucleotides are TGCAGCGTTAACGACCCCCCGACAGGCTCCTACGAGCAGTACTTC.